This is a list of T cell receptor beta chains from one sample in a study of T cells in Graves' hyperthyroidism and ophthalmopathy. TCRdb reprocessed the multiplex PCR reads via MiXCR and lists one record per CDR3 protein. The sample lists under 350,000 distinct CDR3 sequences; over 15% were seen once. Material for sequencing was blood. The receptors shown here come from a woman aged 55-69 years with Graves' ophthalmopathy. The CDR3 runs from the conserved cysteine through the conserved F or W. Each record gives: J gene, V gene, D gene, clone size, CDR3 DNA, CDR3 protein. D genes are given only for firm matches. Clone size is not always given. Where it is, it says once, few, many or a class for expanded clones.

TRBJ2-5,TRBV20-1,-,-,TGCAGTGCTTCACGGACTAACCAAGAGACCCAGTACTTC,CSASRTNQETQYF
TRBJ1-1,TRBV6-1,-,-,TGTGCCAGCAGTTCAATACAGCGGCTTAACACTGAAGCTTTCTTT,CASSSIQRLNTEAFF
TRBJ2-1,TRBV19,-,few,TGTGCCAGTGGGTGGAACAATGAGCAGTTCTTC,CASGWNNEQFF
TRBJ2-2,TRBV14,TRBD1,-,TGTGCCAGCAGCCCCTCCTCAAGAGAGGACAGGGTTTGCCTTTGTCGTACCGGGGAGCTGTTTTTT,CASSPSSREDRVCLCRTGELFF
TRBJ2-5,TRBV7-2,TRBD2,once,TGTGCCAGCAGCTTAGTTTACGCGGGAGGGGAAGAGACCCAGTACTTC,CASSLVYAGGEETQYF
TRBJ1-1,TRBV20-1,-,many,TGCAGTGCTCAAACAGGGAACACTGAAGCTTTCTTT,CSAQTGNTEAFF
TRBJ1-2,TRBV20-1,TRBD1,-,TGCAGTGCTTCACCGGGACAGCGTAACTATGGCTACACCTTC,CSASPGQRNYGYTF
TRBJ1-2,TRBV29-1,TRBD1,few,TGCAGGGAGCGACAGGGTAGTGGCTACACCTTC,CRERQGSGYTF
TRBJ2-1,TRBV7-9,-,few,TGTGCCAGCAGCTTGGGTTTCCCCGGACCAAAGGGGGATGAGCAGTTCTTC,CASSLGFPGPKGDEQFF
TRBJ2-7,TRBV12-3/TRBV12-4,-,many,TGTGCCAGCAGAAAAGGACGGTTGTTAGACGAGCAGTACTTC,CASRKGRLLDEQYF
TRBJ2-3,TRBV18,TRBD1,many,TGTGCCAGCTCACCCACAGGGGCGGTAGATACGCAGTATTTT,CASSPTGAVDTQYF
TRBJ2-2,TRBV5-1,TRBD2,many,TGCGCCAGCAGCCCCGGGGGAGCGGGAGCCGGGGAGCTGTTTTTT,CASSPGGAGAGELFF
TRBJ2-1,TRBV27,TRBD2,many,TGTGCCAGCAGTACCCCCTATGGGGACTACTACAATGAGCAGTTCTTC,CASSTPYGDYYNEQFF
TRBJ2-1,TRBV12-5,-,many,TGTGCTAGTGGCAAGGGACTTGACTACAATGAGCAGTTCTTC,CASGKGLDYNEQFF
TRBJ1-1,TRBV30,TRBD1,many,TGTGCCTGGGACAGGGAAACTGAAGCTTTCTTT,CAWDRETEAFF
TRBJ2-2,TRBV27,-,many,TGTGCCAGCAGGGGGGGGGCCGGGTCCCAAAACACCGGGGAGCTGTTTTTT,CASRGGAGSQNTGELFF
TRBJ1-6,TRBV7-9,TRBD1,many,TGTGCCAGCAGCTTGTGGGACAGGGGGCGGTCACCCCTCCACTTT,CASSLWDRGRSPLHF
TRBJ2-3,TRBV5-1,-,many,TGCGCCAGCAGGAACGGCTGGGGGACAGATACGCAGTATTTT,CASRNGWGTDTQYF
TRBJ1-1,TRBV12-3/TRBV12-4,-,many,TGTGCCAGCAGTCTTGGAGAGAACACTGAAGCTTTCTTT,CASSLGENTEAFF
TRBJ1-2,TRBV7-6,-,-,TGTGCCAGCAGCTTGATGGAGGGGAGCTATGGCTACACCTTC,CASSLMEGSYGYTF
TRBJ1-5,TRBV6-1,TRBD1,-,TGTGCCAGCAGTCCAACAGGGGTCGGTCAGCCCCAGCATTTT,CASSPTGVGQPQHF
TRBJ2-1,TRBV5-1,-,once,TGCGCCAGCAGCTTTCCCCCGGCAGGGGGGGACAATGAGCAGTTCTTC,CASSFPPAGGDNEQFF
TRBJ2-7,TRBV5-1,-,few,TGCGCCAGCAGCGTCTCCGGGCTAGGCTCTGCCGAGCAGTACTTC,CASSVSGLGSAEQYF
TRBJ1-1,TRBV7-2,-,many,TGTGCCAGCAGCGACGCCCCGGGCACTGAAGCTTTCTTT,CASSDAPGTEAFF
TRBJ2-1,TRBV20-1,TRBD1,many,TGCAGTGCTAGCCGGGACAGCCTTTACAATGAGCAGTTCTTC,CSASRDSLYNEQFF
TRBJ1-5,TRBV20-1,-,-,TGCAGTGCTAGAGATCGACAACTTAGCAATCAGCCCCAGCATTTT,CSARDRQLSNQPQHF
TRBJ2-2,TRBV5-1,TRBD1,few,TGCGCCAGCTCTCAAGGACAGGGCGACGGGGAGCTGTTTTTT,CASSQGQGDGELFF
TRBJ2-2,TRBV4-1,-,-,TGCGCCAGCAGCCAAGATCAGCCGGGGGCGAACACCGGGGAGCTGTTTTTT,CASSQDQPGANTGELFF
TRBJ2-1,TRBV19,TRBD2,few,TGTGCCAGTAGTATAGTTCCGGCGGGGGACAATGAGCAGTTCTTC,CASSIVPAGDNEQFF
TRBJ1-5,TRBV6-1,-,-,TGTGCCAGCAGTCTGTCCCTGACTAGCAATCAGCCCCAGCATTTT,CASSLSLTSNQPQHF
TRBJ2-5,TRBV27,-,few,TGTGCCAGCAGGCACAGGGCCTACCCCCAAGAGACCCAGTACTTC,CASRHRAYPQETQYF
TRBJ1-1,TRBV5-6,-,many,TGTGCCAGCAGCTTTTTTTCTGGAAAGGCTGAAGCTTTCTTT,CASSFFSGKAEAFF